This entry concerns a single T cell receptor (beta chain). Its antigen is not known. Cells designated naive CD8 were CD45RO-negative and were positively selected for CCR7, with terminally differentiated effector memory CD45RA+ cells excluded. Donors had no recently reported acute infections or vaccinations and were HIV-negative. Germline V gene data show CDR1 as SGDLS and CDR2 as YYNGEE. The CDR3 loop spans 17 amino acids. Trimming took 3 bases from V and 4 from J; bases not matched to a gene: 8. The table came from immunoSEQ multiplex PCR; TCRdb's copy has only in-frame clones and leaves some out. The sample lists around 1.9 million clones; just under 95% were seen once. The data are from a study of shared clonotypes between healthy human individuals. For the study at large: The study used three CD4 naive, three CD4 memory, two CD8 naive and one CD8 memory plate per donor.

Findings and limits, study-wide: A handful of donors had around 5% of their naive CD4 clonotypes in common.

The chain uses TRBV9 and TRBJ2-2; 11 positions match TRBD1. The specimen sequenced was naive CD8+ T cells from PBMCs. The receptor was derived from a man in his late teens or twenties in good health. Some clones in this sample may be carry-over from other donors' samples. DNA of the CDR3: TGTGCCAGCAGCGAGAAGGGACAGGGGGTGACCACCGGGGAGCTGTTTTTT. This sequence encodes CASSEKGQGVTTGELFF.